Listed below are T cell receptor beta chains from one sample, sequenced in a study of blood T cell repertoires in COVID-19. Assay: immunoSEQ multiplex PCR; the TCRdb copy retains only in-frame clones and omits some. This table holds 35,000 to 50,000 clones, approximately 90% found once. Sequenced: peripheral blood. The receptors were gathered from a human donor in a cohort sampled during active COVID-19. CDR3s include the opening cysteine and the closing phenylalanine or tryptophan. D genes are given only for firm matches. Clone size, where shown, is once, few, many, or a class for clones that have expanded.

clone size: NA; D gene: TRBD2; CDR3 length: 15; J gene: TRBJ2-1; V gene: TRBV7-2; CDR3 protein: CASSPLAGPSNEQFF; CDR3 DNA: TGTGCCAGCAGCCCACTAGCGGGGCCTTCAAATGAGCAGTTCTTC
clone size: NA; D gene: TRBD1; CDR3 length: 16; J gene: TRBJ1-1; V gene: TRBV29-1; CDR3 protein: CSVLDRGDSPNTEAFF; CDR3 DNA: TGCAGCGTTTTGGACAGGGGGGACTCCCCCAACACTGAAGCTTTCTTT
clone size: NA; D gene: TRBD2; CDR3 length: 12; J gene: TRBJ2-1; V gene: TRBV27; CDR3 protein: CASSLGGDEQFF; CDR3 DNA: TGTGCCAGCAGTTTAGGGGGGGATGAGCAGTTCTTC
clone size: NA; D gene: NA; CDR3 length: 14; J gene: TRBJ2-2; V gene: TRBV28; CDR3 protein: CATNAAVNTGELFF; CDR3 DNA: TGTGCCACCAATGCGGCAGTAAACACCGGGGAGCTGTTTTTT
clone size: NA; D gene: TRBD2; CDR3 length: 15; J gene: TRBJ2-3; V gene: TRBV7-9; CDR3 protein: CASSLFRGGTDTQYF; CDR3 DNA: TGTGCCAGCAGCTTATTTCGGGGGGGCACAGATACGCAGTATTTT
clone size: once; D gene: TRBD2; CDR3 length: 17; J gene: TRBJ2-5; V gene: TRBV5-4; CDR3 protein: CASSPGTSGAPRETQYF; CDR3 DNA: TGTGCCAGCAGCCCTGGGACTAGCGGGGCCCCCCGAGAGACCCAGTACTTC
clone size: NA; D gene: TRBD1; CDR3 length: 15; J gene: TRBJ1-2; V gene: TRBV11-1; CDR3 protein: CASSSHTRGLGGYTF; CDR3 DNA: TGTGCCAGCAGCTCACACACCAGGGGGCTAGGTGGCTACACCTTC
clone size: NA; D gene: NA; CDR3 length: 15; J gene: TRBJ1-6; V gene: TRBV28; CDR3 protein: CASTGAQGYNSPLHF; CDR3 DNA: TGTGCCAGCACTGGGGCGCAGGGGTATAATTCACCCCTCCACTTT
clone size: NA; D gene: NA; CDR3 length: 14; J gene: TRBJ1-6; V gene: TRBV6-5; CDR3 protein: CASSYQGYNSPLHF; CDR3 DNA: TGTGCCAGCAGTTACCAGGGATATAATTCACCCCTCCACTTT
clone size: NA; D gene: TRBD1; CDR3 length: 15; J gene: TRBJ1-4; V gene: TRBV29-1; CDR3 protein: CSVRPGGTVDEKLFF; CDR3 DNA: TGCAGCGTTAGACCGGGGGGGACAGTGGACGAAAAACTGTTTTTT
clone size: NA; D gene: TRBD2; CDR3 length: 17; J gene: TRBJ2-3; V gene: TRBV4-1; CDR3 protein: CASSQEWSGGARDTQYF; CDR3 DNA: TGCGCCAGCAGCCAAGAATGGAGCGGGGGGGCTCGCGATACGCAGTATTTT
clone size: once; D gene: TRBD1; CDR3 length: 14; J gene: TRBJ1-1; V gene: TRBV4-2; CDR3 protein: CASSQDREHTEAFF; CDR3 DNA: TGTGCCAGCAGCCAGGACAGGGAACACACTGAAGCTTTCTTT
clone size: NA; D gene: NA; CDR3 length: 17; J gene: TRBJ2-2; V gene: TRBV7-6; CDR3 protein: CASSPIPQGANTGELFF; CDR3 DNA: TGTGCCAGCAGCCCCATCCCCCAGGGCGCGAACACCGGGGAGCTGTTTTTT
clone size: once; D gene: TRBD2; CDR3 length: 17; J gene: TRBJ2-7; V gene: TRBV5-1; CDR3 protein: CASSLVSRAGGLYEQYF; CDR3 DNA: TGCGCCAGCAGCTTGGTATCCCGAGCGGGGGGCCTCTACGAGCAGTACTTC
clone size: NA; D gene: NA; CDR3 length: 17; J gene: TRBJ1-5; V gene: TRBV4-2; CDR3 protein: CASSRSQTYRVPQPQHF; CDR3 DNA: TGTGCCAGCAGCCGATCCCAAACTTACAGGGTACCCCAGCCCCAGCATTTT
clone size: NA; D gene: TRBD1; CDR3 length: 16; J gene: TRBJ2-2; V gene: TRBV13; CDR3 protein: CASSSLNRGRTGELFF; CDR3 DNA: TGTGCCAGCAGCTCCCTTAACAGGGGGCGCACCGGGGAGCTGTTTTTT
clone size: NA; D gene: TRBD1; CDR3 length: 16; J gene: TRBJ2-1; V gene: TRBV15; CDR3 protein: CATSRGTGRSYNEQFF; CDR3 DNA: TGTGCCACCAGCAGGGGGACAGGACGCTCCTACAATGAGCAGTTCTTC
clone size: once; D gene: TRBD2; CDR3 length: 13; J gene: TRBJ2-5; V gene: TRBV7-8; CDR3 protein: CASRLAGQETQYF; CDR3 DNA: TGTGCCAGCAGACTAGCGGGTCAAGAGACCCAGTACTTC
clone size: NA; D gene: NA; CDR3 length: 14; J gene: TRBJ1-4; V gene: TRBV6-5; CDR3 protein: CATSRGGGYEKLFF; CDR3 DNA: TGTGCCACCTCTCGGGGAGGGGGTTATGAAAAACTGTTTTTT
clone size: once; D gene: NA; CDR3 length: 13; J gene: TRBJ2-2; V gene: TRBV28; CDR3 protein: CATTHESTGELFF; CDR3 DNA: TGTGCCACCACCCACGAGAGCACCGGGGAGCTGTTTTTT
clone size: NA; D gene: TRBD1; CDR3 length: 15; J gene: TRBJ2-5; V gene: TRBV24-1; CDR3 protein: CATSDNRGAQETQYF; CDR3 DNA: TGTGCCACCAGTGATAACAGGGGGGCCCAAGAGACCCAGTACTTC
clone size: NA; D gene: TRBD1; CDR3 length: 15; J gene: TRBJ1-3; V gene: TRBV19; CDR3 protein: CASRPIQGAWNTIYF; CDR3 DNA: TGTGCCAGTAGACCAATACAGGGGGCTTGGAACACCATATATTTT
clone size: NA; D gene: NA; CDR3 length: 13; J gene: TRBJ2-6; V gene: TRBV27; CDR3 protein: CASSPNLDNVLTF; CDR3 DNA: TGTGCCAGCAGTCCCAACCTAGACAACGTCCTGACTTTC
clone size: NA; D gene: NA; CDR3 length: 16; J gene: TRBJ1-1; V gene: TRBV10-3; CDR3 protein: CAISLTESTGNTEAFF; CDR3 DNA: TGTGCCATCTCCCTAACAGAGTCGACAGGGAACACTGAAGCTTTCTTT
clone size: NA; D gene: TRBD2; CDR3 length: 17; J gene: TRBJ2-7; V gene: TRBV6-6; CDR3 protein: CASSPGLAGVTSYEQYF; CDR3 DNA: TGTGCCAGCAGTCCGGGACTAGCGGGGGTTACCTCTTACGAGCAGTACTTC
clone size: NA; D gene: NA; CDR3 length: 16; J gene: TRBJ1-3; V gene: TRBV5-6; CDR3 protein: CASSLAGDNSGNTIYF; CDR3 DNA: TGTGCCAGCAGCTTGGCAGGGGACAATTCTGGAAACACCATATATTTT
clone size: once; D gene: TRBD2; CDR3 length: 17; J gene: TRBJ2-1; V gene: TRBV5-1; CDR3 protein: CASSPGLAGSSKDEQFF; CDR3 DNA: TGCGCCAGCAGCCCAGGACTAGCGGGATCTTCTAAGGATGAGCAGTTCTTC
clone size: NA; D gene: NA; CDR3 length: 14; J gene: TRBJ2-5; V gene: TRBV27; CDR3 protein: CASSLLQGRETQYF; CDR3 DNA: TGTGCCAGCAGTTTATTGCAGGGAAGAGAGACCCAGTACTTC
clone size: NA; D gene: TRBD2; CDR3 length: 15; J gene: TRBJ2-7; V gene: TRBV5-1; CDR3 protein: CASSLSGTSGYEQYF; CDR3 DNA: TGCGCCAGCAGCTTGTCCGGGACTAGCGGCTACGAGCAGTACTTC
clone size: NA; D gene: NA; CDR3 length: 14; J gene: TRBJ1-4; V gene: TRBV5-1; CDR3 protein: CASSLDGSNEKLFF; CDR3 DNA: TGCGCCAGCAGCTTGGACGGTAGTAATGAAAAACTGTTTTTT
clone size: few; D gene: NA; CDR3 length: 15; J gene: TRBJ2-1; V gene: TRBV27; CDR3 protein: CASSPLVGSVNEQFF; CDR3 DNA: TGTGCCAGCAGCCCGCTAGTCGGGAGCGTCAATGAGCAGTTCTTC
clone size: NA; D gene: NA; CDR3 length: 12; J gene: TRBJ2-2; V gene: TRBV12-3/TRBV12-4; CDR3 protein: CASNLNTGELFF; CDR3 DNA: TGTGCCAGCAACTTGAACACCGGGGAGCTGTTTTTT
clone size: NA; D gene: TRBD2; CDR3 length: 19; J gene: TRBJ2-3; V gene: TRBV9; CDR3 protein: CASSVGKASGGASTDTQYF; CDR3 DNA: TGTGCCAGCAGCGTAGGGAAGGCTAGCGGGGGAGCTAGCACAGATACGCAGTATTTT
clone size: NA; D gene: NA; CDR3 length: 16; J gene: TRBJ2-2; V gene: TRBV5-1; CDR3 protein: CASTENRLTRTGELFF; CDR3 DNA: TGCGCCAGCACCGAAAACAGGTTGACAAGGACCGGGGAGCTGTTTTTT
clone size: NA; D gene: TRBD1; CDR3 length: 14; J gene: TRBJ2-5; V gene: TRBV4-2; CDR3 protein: CASSQGTGQETQYF; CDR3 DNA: TGTGCCAGCAGCCAGGGGACAGGGCAAGAGACCCAGTACTTC
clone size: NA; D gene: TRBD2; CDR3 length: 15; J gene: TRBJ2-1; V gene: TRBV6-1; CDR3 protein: CASSERAGDYNEQFF; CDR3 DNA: TGTGCCAGCAGTGAACGAGCGGGAGACTACAATGAGCAGTTCTTC
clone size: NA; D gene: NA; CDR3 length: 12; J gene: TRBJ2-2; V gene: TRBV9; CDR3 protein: CASSAGSGELFF; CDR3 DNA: TGTGCCAGCAGCGCTGGGAGCGGGGAGCTGTTTTTT
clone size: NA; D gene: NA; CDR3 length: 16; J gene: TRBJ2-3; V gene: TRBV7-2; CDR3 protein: CASSFRGRPSTDTQYF; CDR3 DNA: TGTGCCAGCAGTTTTCGGGGGAGACCTAGCACAGATACGCAGTATTTT
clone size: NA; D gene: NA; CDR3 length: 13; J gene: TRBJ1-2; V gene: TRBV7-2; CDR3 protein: CASSLASNYGYTF; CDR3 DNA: TGTGCCAGCAGCTTAGCCAGTAACTATGGCTACACCTTC
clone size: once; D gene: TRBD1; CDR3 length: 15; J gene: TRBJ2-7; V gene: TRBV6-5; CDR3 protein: CASSPTGDLLYEQYF; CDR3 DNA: TGTGCCAGCAGCCCGACAGGGGATCTGCTATACGAGCAGTACTTC
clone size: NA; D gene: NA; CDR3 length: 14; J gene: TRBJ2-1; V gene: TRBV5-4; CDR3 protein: CASSPRAEVDEQFF; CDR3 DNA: TGTGCCAGCAGCCCACGAGCCGAGGTTGATGAGCAGTTCTTC
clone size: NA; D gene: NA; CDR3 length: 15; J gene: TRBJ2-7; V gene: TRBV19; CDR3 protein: CASSPKRDRPYEQYF; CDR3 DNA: TGTGCCAGTAGTCCCAAGCGAGACAGGCCCTACGAGCAGTACTTC
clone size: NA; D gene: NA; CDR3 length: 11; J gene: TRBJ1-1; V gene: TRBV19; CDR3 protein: CAVQTRAEAFF; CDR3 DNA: TGTGCCGTCCAAACCAGGGCTGAAGCTTTCTTT
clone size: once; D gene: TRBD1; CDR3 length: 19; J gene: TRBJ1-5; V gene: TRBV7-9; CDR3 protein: CASSLPADRSPLDNQPQHF; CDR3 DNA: TGTGCCAGCAGTTTGCCTGCGGACAGGTCTCCTCTCGACAATCAGCCCCAGCATTTT
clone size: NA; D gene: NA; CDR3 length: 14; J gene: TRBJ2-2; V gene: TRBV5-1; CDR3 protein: CASRVLAYTGELFF; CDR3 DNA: TGCGCCAGCAGGGTACTAGCCTACACCGGGGAGCTGTTTTTT
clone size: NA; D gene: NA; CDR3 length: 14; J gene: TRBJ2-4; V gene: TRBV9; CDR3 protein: CASSVGGDPNIQYF; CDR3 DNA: TGTGCCAGCAGCGTAGGGGGAGATCCAAACATTCAGTACTTC
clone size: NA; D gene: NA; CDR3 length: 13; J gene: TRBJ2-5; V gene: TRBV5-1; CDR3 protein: CASSLEAAETQYF; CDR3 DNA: TGCGCCAGCAGCTTGGAGGCAGCGGAGACCCAGTACTTC
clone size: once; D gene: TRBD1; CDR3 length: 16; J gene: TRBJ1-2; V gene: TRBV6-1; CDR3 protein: CASSEGLGQRGYGYTF; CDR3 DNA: TGTGCCAGCAGTGAGGGGTTGGGACAGAGAGGATATGGCTACACCTTC
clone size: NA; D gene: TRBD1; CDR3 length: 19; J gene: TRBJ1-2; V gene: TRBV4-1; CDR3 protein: CASSQVIRDRQKKNYGYTF; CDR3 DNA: TGCGCCAGCAGCCAGGTTATACGGGACAGGCAAAAAAAGAACTATGGCTACACCTTC
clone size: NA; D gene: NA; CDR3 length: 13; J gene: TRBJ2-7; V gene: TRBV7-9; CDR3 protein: CASSLGQNYEQYF; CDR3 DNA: TGTGCCAGCAGCTTGGGCCAGAATTACGAGCAGTACTTC
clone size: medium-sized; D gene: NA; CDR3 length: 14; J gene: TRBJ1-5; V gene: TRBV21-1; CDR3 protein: CASSQVGSGQPQHF; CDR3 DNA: TGTGCCAGCAGCCAAGTCGGGTCGGGTCAGCCCCAGCATTTT
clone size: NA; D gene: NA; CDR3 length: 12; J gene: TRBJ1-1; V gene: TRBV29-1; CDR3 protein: CSAARWNTEAFF; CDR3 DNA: TGCAGCGCCGCACGGTGGAACACTGAAGCTTTCTTT
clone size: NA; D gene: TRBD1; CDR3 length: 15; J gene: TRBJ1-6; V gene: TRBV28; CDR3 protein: CASSLYDRGSSPLHF; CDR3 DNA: TGTGCCAGCAGTTTATACGACAGGGGGTCGTCACCCCTCCACTTT
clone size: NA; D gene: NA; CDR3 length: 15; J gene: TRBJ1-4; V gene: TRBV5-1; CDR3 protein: CASSLGASRNEKLFF; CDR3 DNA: TGCGCCAGCAGCTTGGGGGCCAGCCGTAATGAAAAACTGTTTTTT
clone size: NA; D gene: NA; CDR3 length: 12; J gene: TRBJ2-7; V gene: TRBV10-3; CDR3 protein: CATRTASYEQYF; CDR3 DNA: TGTGCCACCCGGACAGCGTCCTACGAGCAGTACTTC
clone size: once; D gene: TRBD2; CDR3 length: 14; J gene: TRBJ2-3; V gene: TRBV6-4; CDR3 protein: CASSQAGIRYTQYF; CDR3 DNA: TGTGCCAGCAGTCAAGCGGGGATACGGTATACGCAGTATTTT
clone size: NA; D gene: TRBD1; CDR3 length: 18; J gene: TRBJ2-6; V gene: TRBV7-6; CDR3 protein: CASSPRTGSFSGANVLTF; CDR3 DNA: TGTGCCAGCAGCCCGCGGACAGGGTCCTTCTCTGGGGCCAACGTCCTGACTTTC
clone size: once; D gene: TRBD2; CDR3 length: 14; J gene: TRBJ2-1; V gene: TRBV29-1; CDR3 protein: CSVAAGGGSYEQFF; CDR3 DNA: TGCAGCGTTGCCGCGGGAGGAGGTTCGTATGAGCAGTTCTTC
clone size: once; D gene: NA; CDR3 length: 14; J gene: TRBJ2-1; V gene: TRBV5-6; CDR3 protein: CASSSDSSYNEQFF; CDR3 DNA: TGTGCCAGCAGCTCCGACTCCTCCTACAATGAGCAGTTCTTC
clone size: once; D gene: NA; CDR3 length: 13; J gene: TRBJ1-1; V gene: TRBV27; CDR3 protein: CASSLGQSAEAFF; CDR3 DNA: TGTGCCAGCAGTTTGGGACAATCGGCTGAAGCTTTCTTT